These 26 T cell receptor delta chains were all obtained from the same sample, sequenced in a study of gamma-delta T cells after stem cell transplantation. TCRdb applied CATT to the RT-PCR reads for clone calling. The sample holds 3,000 to 4,000 delta-chain clones; roughly 17% are singletons and the top ten take roughly 13%. The sample taken for sequencing was gamma-delta T cells. These receptors all come from a human donor. It is not recorded whose cells these are; they may come from a transplant donor.

In its sample, this clone was seen a few times. This likely reflects a read error, since a far larger clone is one base away. The DNA for the CDR3 is TGTGCCTGTGGCACCCTGTTGGGGGATGCATACACCGATAAACTCATCTTT. Its translation is CACGTLLGDAYTDKLIF. This chain joins TRDV2 and TRDJ1; 8 bases align to TRDD3. The CDR3 has 17 residues. The germline CDR1 and CDR2 sequences are GEAIGNYY and EKD.

In the case of this clone: This could be a read error, since a much larger clone is one nucleotide away. The chain employs TRDV2 and TRDJ1; TRDD3 matches 8 bases. Germline-derived CDR1 and CDR2 are GEAIGNYY and EKD. The CDR3 is 16 amino acids. CDR3 amino acids: CACDTLTGGSTGKLIF. The CDR3 DNA reads as TGTGCCTGTGACACTTTGACTGGGGGGTCCACCGGTAAACTCATCTTT.

The chain uses TRDV2 and TRDJ1; D perhaps matches TRDD3 (5 bases). The germline CDR1 and CDR2 sequences are GEAIGNYY and EKD. This CDR3 is 15 amino acids long. V lost 2 bases and J 1 base, leaving 13 bases between the germline ends. The chain's CDR3 is CACDNAGTITDKLIF. CDR3 bases: TGTGCCTGTGACAACGCGGGGACCATCACCGATAAACTCATCTTT.

This clone was found a few times. J is TRDJ1 and V is TRDV2; TRDD3 might be the D (5 bases). Germline CDR1 GEAIGNYY, CDR2 EKD. V dropped 0 bases and J dropped 4 bases, with 17 bases sitting between them. The CDR3 has 16 amino acids. As DNA, the CDR3 is TGTGCCTGTGACACCGCGGGGACCCCAGTGGGCGATAAACTCATCTTT. Residues: CACDTAGTPVGDKLIF.

The CDR3 region is CACYEMGHLGDTRILGPYTDKLIF. As DNA, the CDR3 is TGTGCCTGTTATGAAATGGGACACTTGGGGGATACGCGTATCCTAGGCCCTTACACCGATAAACTCATCTTT. The gene calls are TRDV2 and TRDJ1; 11 bases are a match to TRDD3. This CDR3 comprises 24 residues. V shed 6 bases, J shed 0 bases, and the junction held 32 bases outside the gene matches. Looked up from germline, CDR1 is GEAIGNYY and CDR2 is EKD.

This clone was observed a handful of times. At one end, the junction sequence differs from germline, possibly due to a read error. The CDR3 is CACDRTGGYSGDTRQMFF. The CDR3 coding sequence is TGTGCCTGTGACCGTACTGGGGGATACTCCGGGGACACCCGACAGATGTTTTTC. The chain links TRDV2 to TRDJ3; TRDD3 agrees at 12 bases. CDR3 length equals 18 residues. Germline CDR1 reads GEAIGNYY; CDR2 reads EKD.

This clone showed up just a few times. This rearrangement joins TRDV2 to TRDJ1; 13 bases fit TRDD3. Germline trimming cut 3 bases from V and 0 bases from J; bases unmatched to any gene: 18. CDR3 size: 21 residues. CDR1 GEAIGNYY and CDR2 EKD come from the germline V gene. CDR3 sequence reads: CACDVLTGGYANLLYTDKLIF. The CDR3 bases are TGTGCCTGTGACGTCCTTACTGGGGGATACGCCAACCTCTTATACACCGATAAACTCATCTTT.

Relative to its sample, this clone is medium-sized. V gene TRDV2 combines with J gene TRDJ3; 8 bases fit TRDD3. Germline V gives CDR1 GEAIGNYY, CDR2 EKD. V lost 0 bases to trimming and J lost 1 base; unmatched junction nucleotides: 4. The CDR3 sequence is 18 residues long. CDR3 sequence (DNA): TGTGCCTGTGACACCGTCGGGGATACATCCTGGGACACCCGACAGATGTTTTTC. It yields the protein CACDTVGDTSWDTRQMFF.

Of note for this clone: This likely stems from a read error, as it lies one base from a far larger clone. The gene calls are TRDV2 and TRDJ1, with D perhaps matching TRDD3 (6 bases). Between the trimmed V and J ends, which lost 3 bases and 2 bases, there was a span of 9 bases. The germline gives CDR1 GEAIGNYY, CDR2 EKD. The CDR3 covers 13 residues. Written as DNA, the CDR3 is TGTGCCTGTGACGCCTGGGGAACCGATAAACTCATCTTT. This gives the protein CACDAWGTDKLIF.

This clone was counted a few times. Given a far larger clone just one base away, this is likely a sequencing read error. In nucleotides, the CDR3 is TGTGCCTGTGACTCACTGGGGGGATACGACACCGATAAACTCATCTTT. Its protein is CACDSLGGYDTDKLIF. The chain joins TRDV2 to TRDJ1, with TRDD3 identical over 10 bases. V was pared by 3 bases and J by 0 bases, with 6 bases of the junction left unmatched. CDR1 is GEAIGNYY, CDR2 EKD, per germline. The CDR3 loop spans 16 amino acids.

On this clone: A far larger clone is one nucleotide away, so this likely arose from a read error. This same CDR3 is encoded by further DNA sequences in the sample. This chain joins TRDV2 and TRDJ3; D possibly matches TRDD2 or TRDD3 (5 bases each). CDR1 is GEAIGNYY, CDR2 EKD, per germline. The CDR3 sequence is 18 residues long. The CDR3 DNA reads TGTGCCTGTGACACCGCGTCTCCTAGCTCCTGGGACACTCGACAGATGTTTTTC. It translates to CACDTASPSSWDTRQMFF.

Only a few counts were recorded for this clone. The genes are TRDV2 and TRDJ3, with TRDD3 matching over 13 bases. With 3 bases clipped from V and 1 base from J, the junction kept 8 bases outside the gene matches. Germline loops: CDR1 GEAIGNYY, CDR2 EKD. The length of the CDR3 is 20 residues. CDR3 DNA: TGTGCCTGTGACGTCCTACTGGGGGATACGCCATCCTGGGACACCCGACAGATGTTTTTC. It codes for CACDVLLGDTPSWDTRQMFF.

This clone is deemed medium-sized (0.01 to 0.1%). At the DNA level, this CDR3 is encoded by other sequences in the same sample as well. The chain carries TRDV2 and TRDJ1; 12 nucleotides line up with TRDD3. CDR3 length: 16 residues. Germline assignment: CDR1 GEAIGNYY and CDR2 EKD. J was trimmed by 2 bases and V by 0 bases; bases with no gene match: 3. CDR3 DNA: TGTGCCTGTGACACCCTGGGGGATACGCGGACCGATAAACTCATCTTT. Translated: CACDTLGDTRTDKLIF.

As regards this clone: The same CDR3 can be traced to other DNA sequences in this sample. V and J are TRDV2 and TRDJ1; 7 bases line up with TRDD3. This CDR3 has 16 amino acids. V was pared by 2 bases and J by 3 bases, with 11 bases of the junction left unmatched. The germline V gene encodes CDR1 GEAIGNYY and CDR2 EKD. The CDR3 reads CACDKLGDSISDKLIF. CDR3 DNA: TGTGCCTGTGACAAACTAGGGGATAGCATCTCCGATAAACTCATCTTT.

This clone was picked up a small number of times. A much larger clone differs from this one at a single base, so this may be a read error. Other DNA variants within this sample encode the same CDR3. This sequence joins TRDV2 and TRDJ1, with 8 bases matching TRDD3. The CDR3 is 18 residues long. Looked up from germline, CDR1 is GEAIGNYY and CDR2 is EKD. The CDR3 DNA reads TGCGCCTGTGACACCGTTCTGGGGGAGGCCAAGTACACCGATAAACTCATCTTT. It yields the protein CACDTVLGEAKYTDKLIF.

As concerns this clone: The junction departs from germline at one end; a sequencing error may be responsible. This CDR3 is also generated by other DNA sequences in the sample. J is TRDJ3 and V is TRDV2; TRDD3 matches at 13 bases. The germline V gene has CDR1 GEAIGNYY and CDR2 EKD. The CDR3 runs to 20 residues. The CDR3 loop reads CACDTVLGDTVSCDTRPMFF. Here the CDR3 DNA reads TGTGCCTGTGACACCGTACTGGGGGATACGGTTTCCTGTGACACCCGACCGATGTTTTTC.

A remark on this clone: A far bigger clonotype differs at one base, so this is likely a read error. This rearrangement joins TRDV2 to TRDJ1; 11 bases line up with TRDD3. CDR3 length: 21 amino acids. The germline CDR1 and CDR2 sequences are GEAIGNYY and EKD. CDR3 nucleotides: TGTGCCTGTGACCCTGTACGTTCCGAACTGGGGGATAATCGGGACACCGAGAAACTCATCTTT. It is translated as CACDPVRSELGDNRDTEKLIF.

In the case of this clone: A much larger clone lies one base from this, so it may be a read error. Other DNA variants within this sample encode the same CDR3. This sequence joins TRDV2 and TRDJ1; 13 bases agree with TRDD3. CDR1 and CDR2 from the germline V gene are GEAIGNYY and EKD. The CDR3 is made up of 20 amino acids. The CDR3, as DNA: TGTGCCTGTGACACCGTTACTGGGGGATACGAGTCTGAGGGGACCGATAAGCTCATCTTT. This gives the protein CACDTVTGGYESEGTDKLIF.

As concerns this clone: The likely explanation is a read error, given a far larger clone one base away. At the DNA level, this CDR3 is encoded by other sequences in the same sample as well. V is TRDV2 and J is TRDJ1, with D tentatively TRDD3 (5 bases). Per germline, CDR1 GEAIGNYY and CDR2 EKD. The CDR3 has 23 residues. CDR3: CACDTVVSAGLEHGNRRTDKLIF. The CDR3 coding sequence is TGTGCCTGTGACACCGTTGTATCAGCGGGATTGGAACACGGGAACCGGAGGACCGACAAACTCATCTTT.

In its sample, this clone was seen once. V usage is TRDV2 and J usage is TRDJ1; a possible D gene is TRDD3 (6 bases). CDR1 is GEAIGNYY and CDR2 is EKD in the germline V gene. Trimming left V 0 bases short and J 3 bases short, with 19 bases between. This CDR3 has 17 amino acids. The CDR3 here is CACDTVGRGTRSDKLIF. CDR3 bases: TGTGCCTGTGACACCGTGGGCAGGGGGACTCGATCCGATAAACTCATCTTT.

With regard to this clone: Possible read error: a much larger clone is one base away. Other DNA variants within this sample encode the same CDR3. The rearrangement uses TRDV2 and TRDJ1; D is possibly TRDD2 (5 bases). CDR3 length: 15 residues. V was clipped by 7 bases and J by 7 bases, with 24 bases between them. The germline CDR1 and CDR2 sequences are GEAIGNYY and EKD. CDR3 bases: TGTGCCTGCGATCCTATCCCGGCGGAGGGACTTAAACTCATCTTT. Translation gives CACDPIPAEGLKLIF.

By share of the sample, this clone is medium-sized. Here the CDR3 reads CACDPLMSSTTDKLIF. Written as DNA, the CDR3 is TGTGCCTGTGACCCCCTTATGTCCTCGACCACCGATAAACTCATCTTT. J is TRDJ1 and V is TRDV2; D remains ambiguous. The CDR3 is 16 amino acids. The germline V and J ends were trimmed by 3 bases and 1 base, with 17 bases remaining between them. Germline V lookup: CDR1 GEAIGNYY, CDR2 EKD.

This chain connects TRDV2 to TRDJ1, with 11 bases matching TRDD3. Germline trimming cut 1 base from V and 4 bases from J; bases unmatched to any gene: 13. Germline-derived CDR1 and CDR2 are GEAIGNYY and EKD. This CDR3 is 18 amino acids long. CDR3 loop: CACDTVDLLGDSYDKLIF. The CDR3 DNA is TGTGCCTGTGACACGGTAGATCTACTGGGGGATAGCTACGATAAACTCATCTTT.

A note on this clone: A much larger clone sits a single nucleotide away, making a read error possible. This chain joins TRDV2 and TRDJ3; tentative D call: TRDD3 (6 bases). The germline V and J ends were trimmed by 0 bases and 2 bases, with 22 bases remaining between them. This CDR3 spans 21 amino acids. CDR1 is GEAIGNYY, CDR2 EKD, per germline. The CDR3 nucleotides are TGTGCCTGTGACACCATCCCGCCACTGGTGGATACTACCTGGGACACCCGACAGATGTTTTTC. It encodes CACDTIPPLVDTTWDTRQMFF.

There are a few counts of this clone. Just one base apart from a much larger clone, this may be a read error. This chain connects TRDV2 to TRDJ1, with 12 nucleotides matching TRDD3. CDR3 size: 21 residues. Unmatched junction bases numbered 25, after V lost 3 bases and J lost 6 bases. CDR1 is GEAIGNYY, CDR2 EKD, per germline. The CDR3 nucleotides are TGTGCCTGTGACCGACTCCGAAGTACTGGGGGATACAATGAGGGTACCAATAAACTCATCTTT. Amino acids: CACDRLRSTGGYNEGTNKLIF.

With respect to this clone: TCRdb pairs this DNA with a much larger clone's protein that differs at residue 8, likely a read error; the protein shown was translated from the DNA. V and J are TRDV2 and TRDJ1; the match to TRDD3 covers 7 bases. Trimming cost V 6 bases and J 4 bases; bases outside gene matches: 13. This CDR3 is 15 amino acids long. CDR1 and CDR2 (germline): GEAIGNYY, EKD. The CDR3 spells CACLELGPLGDKLIF. The DNA of the CDR3 is TGTGCCTGTCTTGAACTGGGGCCTTTGGGCGATAAACTCATCTTT.